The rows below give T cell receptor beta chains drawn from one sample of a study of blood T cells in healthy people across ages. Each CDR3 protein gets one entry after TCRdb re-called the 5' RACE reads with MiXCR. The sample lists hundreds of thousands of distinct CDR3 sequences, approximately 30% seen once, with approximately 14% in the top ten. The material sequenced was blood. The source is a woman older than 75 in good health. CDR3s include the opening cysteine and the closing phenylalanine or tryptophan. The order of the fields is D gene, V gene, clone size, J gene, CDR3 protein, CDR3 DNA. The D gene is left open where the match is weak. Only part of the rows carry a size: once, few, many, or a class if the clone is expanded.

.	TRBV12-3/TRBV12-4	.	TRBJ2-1	CASSAPQGSTYNERYF	TGTGCCAGCAGTGCTCCACAGGGAAGCACCTACAATGAGCGGTACTTC
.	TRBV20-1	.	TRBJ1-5	CSASVFEGNQPQHF	TGCAGTGCTAGTGTATTTGAGGGAAATCAGCCCCAGCATTTT
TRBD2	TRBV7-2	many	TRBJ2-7	CASSLYFGGGLIFPQYF	TGTGCCAGCAGCTTATATTTCGGGGGGGGACTAATCTTTCCCCAGTACTTC
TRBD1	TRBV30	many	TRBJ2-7	CAWSVGAGGSYEQYF	TGTGCCTGGAGTGTGGGGGCAGGGGGCTCCTACGAGCAGTACTTC
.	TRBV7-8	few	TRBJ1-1	CASSLLPRGSGLMNTEAFF	TGTGCCAGCAGCTTATTGCCCCGGGGAAGTGGGCTCATGAACACTGAAGCTTTCTTT
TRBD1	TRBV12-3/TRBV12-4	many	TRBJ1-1	CATEGSGGTEAFF	TGTGCCACAGAGGGGTCAGGGGGGACTGAAGCTTTCTTT
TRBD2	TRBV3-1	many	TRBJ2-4	CASSPPGGRGGNIQYF	TGTGCCAGCAGCCCCCCGGGGGGGCGGGGAGGAAACATTCAGTACTTC
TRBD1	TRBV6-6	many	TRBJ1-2	CASSRPVEGQGWYGYTF	TGTGCCAGCAGCCGACCGGTGGAGGGACAGGGTTGGTATGGCTACACCTTC
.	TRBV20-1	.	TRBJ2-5	CSANPKGQLQETQYF	TGCAGTGCGAATCCAAAAGGACAGCTCCAAGAGACCCAGTACTTC
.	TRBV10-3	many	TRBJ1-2	CAISGAAGYTF	TGTGCCATCAGCGGGGCGGCTGGCTACACCTTC
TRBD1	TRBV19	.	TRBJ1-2	CASNHGTGAFHYGYTF	TGTGCCAGCAATCATGGGACAGGGGCCTTCCACTATGGCTACACCTTC
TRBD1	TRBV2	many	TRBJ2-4	CASSSDRGVPIQYF	TGTGCCAGCAGTTCCGACAGGGGGGTACCCATTCAGTACTTC
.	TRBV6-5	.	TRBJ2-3	CASSPGQGGSTDTQYF	TGTGCCAGCAGCCCCGGGCAGGGGGGCAGCACAGATACGCAGTATTTT
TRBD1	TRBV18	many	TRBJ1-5	CASSPLGGTGGAYQPQHF	TGTGCCAGCTCTCCCCTAGGCGGGACAGGGGGCGCGTATCAGCCCCAGCATTTT
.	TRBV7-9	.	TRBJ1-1	CASSLKWTRDMTNTEAFF	TGTGCCAGCAGCTTAAAATGGACACGGGACATGACGAACACTGAAGCTTTCTTT
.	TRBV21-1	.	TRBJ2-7	CVSSLNRLYSYEQYF	TGTGTCAGCAGCCTAAACAGGCTTTACTCCTACGAGCAGTACTTC
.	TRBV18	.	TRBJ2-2	CASSPRGRFTGELFF	TGTGCCAGCTCACCAAGGGGGAGATTTACCGGGGAGCTGTTTTTT
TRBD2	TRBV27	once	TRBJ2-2	CASSLFARGGAGGELFF	TGTGCCAGCAGTTTATTTGCTCGCGGGGGGGCCGGCGGGGAGCTGTTTTTT
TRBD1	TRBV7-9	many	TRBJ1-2	CASSLGGQEAGYGYTF	TGTGCCAGCAGCTTAGGGGGACAGGAGGCAGGTTATGGCTACACCTTC
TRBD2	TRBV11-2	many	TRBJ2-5	CASSSASGGAEETQYF	TGTGCCAGCAGCTCCGCTAGCGGGGGGGCCGAGGAGACCCAGTACTTC
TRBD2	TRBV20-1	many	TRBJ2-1	CSARDTRRPGGSEQFF	TGCAGTGCTAGAGACACCCGTCGACCCGGGGGGTCGGAGCAGTTCTTC
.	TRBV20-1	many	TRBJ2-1	CSARAEFNNEQFF	TGCAGTGCTAGAGCGGAATTTAACAATGAGCAGTTCTTC
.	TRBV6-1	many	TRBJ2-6	CASSSDLTGTGANVLTF	TGTGCCAGCAGCTCCGACCTCACAGGGACTGGGGCCAACGTCCTGACTTTC
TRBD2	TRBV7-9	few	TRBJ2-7	CASSLRLAGGVYEQYF	TGTGCCAGCAGCTTACGCCTAGCGGGGGGGGTCTACGAGCAGTACTTC
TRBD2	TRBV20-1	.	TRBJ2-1	CSAYGTSGNEQFF	TGCAGTGCTTACGGGACTAGCGGGAATGAGCAGTTCTTC
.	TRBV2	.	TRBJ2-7	CASAASGSYEQYF	TGTGCCAGCGCGGCATCGGGGAGTTACGAGCAGTACTTC
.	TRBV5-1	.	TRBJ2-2	CASSLDRYTGELFF	TGCGCCAGCAGTTTAGACAGGTACACCGGGGAGCTGTTTTTT
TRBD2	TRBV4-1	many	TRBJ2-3	CASSQAPLAGGQDTQYF	TGCGCCAGCAGCCAAGCCCCCCTAGCGGGGGGGCAAGATACGCAGTATTTT
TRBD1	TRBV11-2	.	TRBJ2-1	CASRHPGQNYNEQFF	TGTGCCAGCAGACACCCGGGACAGAACTACAATGAGCAGTTCTTC